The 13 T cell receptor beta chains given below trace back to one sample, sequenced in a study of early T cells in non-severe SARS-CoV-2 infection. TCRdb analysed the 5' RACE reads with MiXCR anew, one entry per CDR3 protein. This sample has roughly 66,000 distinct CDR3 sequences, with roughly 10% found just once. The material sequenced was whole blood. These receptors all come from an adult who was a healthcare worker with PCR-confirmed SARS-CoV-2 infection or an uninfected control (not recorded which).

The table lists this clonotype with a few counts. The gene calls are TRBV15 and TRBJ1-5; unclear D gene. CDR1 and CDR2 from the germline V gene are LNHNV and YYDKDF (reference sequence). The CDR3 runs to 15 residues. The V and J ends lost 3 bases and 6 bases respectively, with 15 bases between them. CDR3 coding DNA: TGTGCCACCAGCAGGTACCAGGAGGGCAGTCAGCCCCAGCATTTT. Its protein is CATSRYQEGSQPQHF. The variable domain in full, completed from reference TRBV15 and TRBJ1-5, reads DAMVIQNPRYQVTQFGKPVTLSCSQTLNHNVMYWYQQKSSQAPKLLFHYYDKDFNNEADTPDNFQSRRPNTSFCFLDIRSPGLGDTAMYLCATSRYQEGSQPQHFGDGTRLSIL.

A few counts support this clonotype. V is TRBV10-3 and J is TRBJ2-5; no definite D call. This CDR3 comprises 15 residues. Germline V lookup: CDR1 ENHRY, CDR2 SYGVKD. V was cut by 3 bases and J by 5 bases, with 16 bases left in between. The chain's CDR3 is CAISEDRGVFETQYF. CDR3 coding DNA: TGTGCCATCAGTGAAGACCGTGGGGTTTTCGAGACCCAGTACTTC.

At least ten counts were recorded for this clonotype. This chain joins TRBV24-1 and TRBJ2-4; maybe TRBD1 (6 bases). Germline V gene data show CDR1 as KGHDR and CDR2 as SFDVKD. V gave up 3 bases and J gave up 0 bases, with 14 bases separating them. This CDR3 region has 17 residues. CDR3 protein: CATSDPRTEGAKNIQYF. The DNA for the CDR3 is TGTGCCACCAGTGATCCTCGGACAGAAGGAGCCAAAAACATTCAGTACTTC.

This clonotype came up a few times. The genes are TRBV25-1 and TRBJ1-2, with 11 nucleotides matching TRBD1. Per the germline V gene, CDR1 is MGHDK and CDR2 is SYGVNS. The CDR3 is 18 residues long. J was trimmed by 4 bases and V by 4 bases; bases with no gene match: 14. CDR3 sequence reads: CASSGRTGGSPNLYGYTF. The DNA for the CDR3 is TGTGCCAGCAGTGGGAGGACAGGGGGCTCCCCGAATCTCTATGGCTACACCTTC.

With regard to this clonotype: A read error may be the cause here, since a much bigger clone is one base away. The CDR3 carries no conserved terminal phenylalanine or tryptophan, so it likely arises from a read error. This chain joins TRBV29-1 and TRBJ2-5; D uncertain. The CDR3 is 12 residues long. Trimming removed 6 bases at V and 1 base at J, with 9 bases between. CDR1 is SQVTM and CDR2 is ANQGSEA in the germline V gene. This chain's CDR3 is CSVSQSQETQYL. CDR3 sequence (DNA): TGCAGCGTGTCGCAATCCCAAGAGACCCAGTACCTC.

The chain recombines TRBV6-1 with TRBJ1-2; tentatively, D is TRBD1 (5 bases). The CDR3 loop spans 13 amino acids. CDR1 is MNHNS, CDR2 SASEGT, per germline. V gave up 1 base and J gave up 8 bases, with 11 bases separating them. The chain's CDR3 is CASSEGGDRGYTF. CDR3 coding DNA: TGTGCCAGCAGTGAAGGAGGGGATAGGGGCTACACCTTC.

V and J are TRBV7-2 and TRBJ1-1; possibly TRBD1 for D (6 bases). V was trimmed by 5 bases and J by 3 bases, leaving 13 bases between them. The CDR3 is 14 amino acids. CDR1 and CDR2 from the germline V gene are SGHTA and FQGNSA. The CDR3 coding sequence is TGTGCCAGCAGCCACCCAGGGGTAGACACTGAAGCTTTCTTT. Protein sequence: CASSHPGVDTEAFF.

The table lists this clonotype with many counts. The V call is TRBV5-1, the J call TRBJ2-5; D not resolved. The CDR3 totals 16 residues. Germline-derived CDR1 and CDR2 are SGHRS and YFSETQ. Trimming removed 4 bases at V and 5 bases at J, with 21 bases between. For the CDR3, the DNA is TGCGCCAGCAGCCCCTCAAACAGCTGGCCTTTGGAGACCCAGTACTTC. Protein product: CASSPSNSWPLETQYF.

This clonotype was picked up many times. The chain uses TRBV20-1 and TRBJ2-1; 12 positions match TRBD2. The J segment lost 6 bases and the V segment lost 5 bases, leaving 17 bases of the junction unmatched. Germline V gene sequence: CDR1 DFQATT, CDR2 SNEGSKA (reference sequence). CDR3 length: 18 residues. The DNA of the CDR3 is TGCAGTGCTCCGATACTAGAGACTAGCGGGAGTGGGTCCAATGAGCAGTTCTTC. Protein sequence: CSAPILETSGSGSNEQFF.

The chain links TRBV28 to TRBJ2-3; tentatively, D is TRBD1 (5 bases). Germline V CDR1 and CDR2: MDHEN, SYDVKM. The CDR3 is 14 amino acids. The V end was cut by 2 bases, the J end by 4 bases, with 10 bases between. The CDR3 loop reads CASSLSRVADTQYF. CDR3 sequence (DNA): TGTGCCAGCAGTTTAAGCAGGGTAGCAGATACGCAGTATTTT.

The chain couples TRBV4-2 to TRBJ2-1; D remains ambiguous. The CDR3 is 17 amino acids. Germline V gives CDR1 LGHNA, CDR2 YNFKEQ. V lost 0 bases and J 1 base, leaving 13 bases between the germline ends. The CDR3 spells CASSQDLRVSSYNEQFF. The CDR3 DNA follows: TGTGCCAGCAGCCAAGATCTCCGGGTGAGTTCCTACAATGAGCAGTTCTTC.

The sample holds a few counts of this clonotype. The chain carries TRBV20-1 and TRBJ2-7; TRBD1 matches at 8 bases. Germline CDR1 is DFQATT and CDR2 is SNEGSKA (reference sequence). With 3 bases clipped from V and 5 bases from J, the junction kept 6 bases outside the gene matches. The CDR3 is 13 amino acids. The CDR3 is CSASRTGRNEQYF. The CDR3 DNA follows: TGCAGTGCTAGCAGGACAGGGCGTAACGAGCAGTACTTC.

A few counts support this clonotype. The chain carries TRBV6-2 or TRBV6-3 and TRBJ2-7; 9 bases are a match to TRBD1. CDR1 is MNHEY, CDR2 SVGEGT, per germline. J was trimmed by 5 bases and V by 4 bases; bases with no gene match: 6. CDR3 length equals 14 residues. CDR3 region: CASSSGTGTDEQYF. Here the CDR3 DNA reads TGTGCCAGCAGTTCCGGGACAGGGACTGACGAGCAGTACTTC.